This T cell receptor (beta chain) was retrieved from a study of identical twins listed by TCRdb under 2016. At the level of the whole study: To test whether fetal clonotypes persist, the study used deep sequencing on TCR alpha and beta repertoires from monozygotic twins, unrelated adults of various ages, and cord blood. Replicate twin experiments were performed at different times using different library preparation protocols to rule out contamination. Study-wide findings and limitations: Fewer insertions were carried by abundant cord blood beta clonotypes, a similar but weaker trend appeared in young adult naive repertoires, and no such trend appeared in memory repertoires. Conclusions relied on cross-sectional statistical analysis, since the same donors could not be followed over many years. Invariant T cells such as MAIT and iNKT could partly confound zero-insertion analyses, although diverse VJ usage argued against such confounding for most clonotypes. A weaker excess of twin sharing was found in beta out-of-frame sequences because the signal-to-noise ratio was lowered by fewer shared sequences. Compared with coincidental sharing between unrelated individuals, out-of-frame TCR alpha sequences shared between twins had an excess of sequences with low generation probability. In monozygotic twins, recombination models systematically underestimated out-of-frame TCR alpha sharing, but the models matched the sharing seen between unrelated individuals.

The germline V gene provides CDR1 MGHRA and CDR2 YSYEKL. Between the V and J ends, shortened by 5 bases and 5 bases respectively, the junction contains 18 bases. From the cysteine through the phenylalanine, the CDR3 covers 15 amino acids. This entry keeps only the CDR3 DNA: 45 bases, framed from base 1. Every donor was a healthy Caucasian. The study also sequenced three unrelated non-twin adults: a male aged 18 to 30, a male aged 50 to 60 and a female aged 50 to 60. Miltenyi CD45RO+ enrichment and human naive T-cell isolation kits were used to isolate memory (CD45RO+) and naive T cells from PBMC. Library preparation used 5' RACE. The listed sequencing device is Illumina HiSeq 2000. Template switching added a universal primer binding site, and the final cDNA carried a unique molecular identifier that allowed TCR cDNA molecules to be counted accurately. Specific primers in the conserved constant-segment region were used to synthesize first-strand cDNA for TCR alpha and beta chains. To control for contamination, each cDNA library was double barcoded with a SMART-Mk sample barcode plus Illumina barcodes. Two successive PCR steps introduced TruSeq adapter sequences along with Illumina sample barcodes. The Illumina HiSeq platform was used with custom primers to sequence TCR alpha and beta cDNA libraries. The source study handled its data this way. MiGEC processed the raw reads to extract unique molecular identifiers, while MiXCR was used to determine the CDR3 positions. Recombination models were inferred per individual with the repgenHMM and IGoR tools using an EM algorithm. The analysis of shared clonotypes was done with the tcR package in R, with sharing normalized by the product of cloneset sizes. Out-of-frame nonproductive sequences were analyzed to study raw recombination free of thymic and clonal selection effects. TCRdb ran its own pipeline on the public reads, namely fastp trimming at Q25 and MiXCR clone calling, and kept in-frame beta chains. One record per CDR3 amino acid sequence lists the most common genes and DNA. The V and J calls reflect TCRdb's pipeline rather than the authors' work. The sample table shows around 370,000 distinct CDR3 sequences, and approximately 8.7% are seen once. The ten largest clonotypes hold roughly 9% of the sample.

As concerns this clonotype: It has no known antigen specificity. Per-base quality was not reported, and no clone a single base away is much larger than it.

The TCR sequence derives from a woman between 45 and 65 years old in good health. Sequencing was done on a sample of naive T cells sorted from blood. The label giving this sample's cell subset or site can be read as: cells isolated with a human naive T-cell isolation kit. In this chain, TRBV4-1 is recombined with TRBJ1-2; TRBD1 is a possible D gene, resting on 6 matching bases. The DNA reads TGCGCCAGCAGCAACTTTGAGGGGGGACGGTATGGCTACACCTTC. Its translation is CASSNFEGGRYGYTF.